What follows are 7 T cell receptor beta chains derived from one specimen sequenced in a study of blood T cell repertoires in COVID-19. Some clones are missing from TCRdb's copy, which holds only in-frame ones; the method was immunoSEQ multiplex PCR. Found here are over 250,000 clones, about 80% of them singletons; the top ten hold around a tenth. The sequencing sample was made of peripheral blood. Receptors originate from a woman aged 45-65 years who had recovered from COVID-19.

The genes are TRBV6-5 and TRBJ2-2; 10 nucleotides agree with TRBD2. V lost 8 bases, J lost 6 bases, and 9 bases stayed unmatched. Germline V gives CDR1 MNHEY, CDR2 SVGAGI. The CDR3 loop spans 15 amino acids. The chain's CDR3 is CASRGLAGVSGELFF. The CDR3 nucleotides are TGTGCCAGCCGCGGGCTAGCGGGAGTTTCCGGGGAGCTGTTTTTT.

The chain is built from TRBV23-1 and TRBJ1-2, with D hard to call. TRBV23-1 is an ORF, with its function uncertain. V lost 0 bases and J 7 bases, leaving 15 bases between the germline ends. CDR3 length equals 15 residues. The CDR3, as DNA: TGCGCCAGCAGTCAATCGTGGTCGGGGTCGGGTGGCTACACCTTC. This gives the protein CASSQSWSGSGGYTF.

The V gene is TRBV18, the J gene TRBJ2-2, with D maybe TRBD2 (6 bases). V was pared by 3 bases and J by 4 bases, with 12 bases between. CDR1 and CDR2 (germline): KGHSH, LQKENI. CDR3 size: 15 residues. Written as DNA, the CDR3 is TGTGCCAGCTCACCGGGCTACGGGGGCACCGGGGAGCTGTTTTTT. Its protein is CASSPGYGGTGELFF.

The CDR3 loop is CASSLLLVEQYF. As DNA, the CDR3 is TGTGCCAGCAGTTTACTGTTAGTCGAGCAGTACTTC. The chain couples TRBV28 to TRBJ2-7; no firm D call. Looked up from germline, CDR1 is MDHEN and CDR2 is SYDVKM. V lost 2 bases and J lost 6, with 8 bases in between. This CDR3 spans 12 amino acids.

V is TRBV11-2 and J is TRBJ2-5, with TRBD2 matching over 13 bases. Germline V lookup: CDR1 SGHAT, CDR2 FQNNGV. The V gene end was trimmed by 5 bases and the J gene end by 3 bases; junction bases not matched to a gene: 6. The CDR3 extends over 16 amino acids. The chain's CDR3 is CASSLQTSGGKETQYF. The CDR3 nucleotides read TGTGCCAGCAGCCTACAGACTAGCGGGGGGAAAGAGACCCAGTACTTC.

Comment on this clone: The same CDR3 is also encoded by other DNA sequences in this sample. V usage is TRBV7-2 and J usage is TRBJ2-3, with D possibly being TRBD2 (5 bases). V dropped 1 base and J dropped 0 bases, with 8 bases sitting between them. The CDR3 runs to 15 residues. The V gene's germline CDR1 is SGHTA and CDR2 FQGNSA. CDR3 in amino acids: CASSLDRTSTDTQYF. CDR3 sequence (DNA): TGTGCCAGCAGCTTAGATCGGACTAGCACAGATACGCAGTATTTT.

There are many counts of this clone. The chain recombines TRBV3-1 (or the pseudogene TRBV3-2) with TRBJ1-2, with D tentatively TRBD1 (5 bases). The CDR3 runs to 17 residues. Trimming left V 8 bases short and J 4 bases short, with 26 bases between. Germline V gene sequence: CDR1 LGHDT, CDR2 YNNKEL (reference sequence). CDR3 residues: CASPLVRIGEVSYGYTF. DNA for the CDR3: TGTGCCAGCCCCCTCGTGAGAATAGGGGAGGTTAGCTATGGCTACACCTTC.